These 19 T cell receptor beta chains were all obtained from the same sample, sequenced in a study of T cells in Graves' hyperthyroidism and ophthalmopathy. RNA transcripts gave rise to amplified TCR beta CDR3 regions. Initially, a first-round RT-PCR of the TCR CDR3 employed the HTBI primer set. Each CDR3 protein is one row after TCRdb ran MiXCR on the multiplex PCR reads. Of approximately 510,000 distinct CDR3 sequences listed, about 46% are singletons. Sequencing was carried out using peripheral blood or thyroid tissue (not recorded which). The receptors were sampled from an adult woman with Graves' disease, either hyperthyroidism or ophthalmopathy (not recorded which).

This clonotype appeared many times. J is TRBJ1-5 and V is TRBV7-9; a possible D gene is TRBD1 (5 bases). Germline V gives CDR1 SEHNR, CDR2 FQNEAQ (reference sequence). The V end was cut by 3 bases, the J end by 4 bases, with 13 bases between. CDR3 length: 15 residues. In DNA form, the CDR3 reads TGTGCCAGCAGCTTTGACCAGGGTACTAATCAGCCCCAGCATTTT. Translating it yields CASSFDQGTNQPQHF.

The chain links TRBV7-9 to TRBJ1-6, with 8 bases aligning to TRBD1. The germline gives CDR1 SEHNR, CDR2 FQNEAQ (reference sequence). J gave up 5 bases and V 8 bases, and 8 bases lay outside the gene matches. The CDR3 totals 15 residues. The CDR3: CASRDRSSNNSPLHF. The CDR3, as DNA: TGTGCCAGCCGGGACAGGTCCTCGAATAATTCACCCCTCCACTTT. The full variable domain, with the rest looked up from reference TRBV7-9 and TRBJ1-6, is DTGVSQNPRHKITKRGQNVTFRCDPISEHNRLYWYRQTLGQGPEFLTYFQNEAQLEKSRLLSDRFSAERPKGSFSTLEIQRTEQGDSAMYLCASRDRSSNNSPLHFGNGTRLTVT.

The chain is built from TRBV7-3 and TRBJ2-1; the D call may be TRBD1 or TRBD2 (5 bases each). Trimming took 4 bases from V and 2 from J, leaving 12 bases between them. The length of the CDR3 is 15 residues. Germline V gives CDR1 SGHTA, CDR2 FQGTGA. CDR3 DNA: TGTGCCAGCAGCTCTCCGGGACGAACCTACAATGAGCAGTTCTTC. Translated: CASSSPGRTYNEQFF.

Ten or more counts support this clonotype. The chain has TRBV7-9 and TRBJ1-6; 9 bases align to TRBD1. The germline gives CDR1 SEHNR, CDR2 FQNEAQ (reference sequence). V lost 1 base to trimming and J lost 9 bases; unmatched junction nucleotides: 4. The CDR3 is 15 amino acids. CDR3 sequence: CASSLDRDRASPLHF. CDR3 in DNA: TGTGCCAGCAGCTTAGATCGGGACAGGGCTTCACCCCTCCACTTT.

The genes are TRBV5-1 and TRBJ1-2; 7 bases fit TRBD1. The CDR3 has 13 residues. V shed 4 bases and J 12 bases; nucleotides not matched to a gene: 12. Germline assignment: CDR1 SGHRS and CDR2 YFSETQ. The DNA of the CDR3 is TGCGCCAGCAGCCCGGGACAGAGCTCTGGAAACACCTTC. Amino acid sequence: CASSPGQSSGNTF. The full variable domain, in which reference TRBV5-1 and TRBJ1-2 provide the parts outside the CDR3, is KAGVTQTPRYLIKTRGQQVTLSCSPISGHRSVSWYQQTPGQGLQFLFEYFSETQRNKGNFPGRFSGRQFSNSRSEMNVSTLELGDSALYLCASSPGQSSGNTFGSGTRLTVV.

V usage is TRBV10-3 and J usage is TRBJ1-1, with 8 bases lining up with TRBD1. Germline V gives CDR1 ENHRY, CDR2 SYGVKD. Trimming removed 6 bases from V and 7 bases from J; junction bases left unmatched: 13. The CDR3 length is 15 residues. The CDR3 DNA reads TGTGCCATCAGGGGAGGACAGGGTATGGTCCGTGAAGCTTTCTTT. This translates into CAIRGGQGMVREAFF.

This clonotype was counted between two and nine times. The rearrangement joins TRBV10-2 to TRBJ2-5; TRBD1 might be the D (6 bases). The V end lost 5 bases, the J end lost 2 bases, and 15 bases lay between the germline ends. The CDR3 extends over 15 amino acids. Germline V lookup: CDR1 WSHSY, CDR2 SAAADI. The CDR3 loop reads CASSSRTELQETQYF. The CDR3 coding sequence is TGCGCCAGCAGTAGCCGGACAGAGTTACAAGAGACCCAGTACTTC.

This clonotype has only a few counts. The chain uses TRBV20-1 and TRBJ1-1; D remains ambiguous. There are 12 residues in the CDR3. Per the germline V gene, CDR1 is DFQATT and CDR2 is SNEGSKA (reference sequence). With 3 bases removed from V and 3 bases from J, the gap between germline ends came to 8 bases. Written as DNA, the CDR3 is TGCAGTGCTAGGAGTGATGACACTGAAGCTTTCTTT. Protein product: CSARSDDTEAFF.

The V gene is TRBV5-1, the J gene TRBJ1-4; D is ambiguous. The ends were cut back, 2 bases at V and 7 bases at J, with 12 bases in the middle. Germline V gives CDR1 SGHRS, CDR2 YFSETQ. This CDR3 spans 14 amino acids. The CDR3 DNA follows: TGCGCCAGCAGCTTAAACAGTAGAGGTGAAAAACTGTTTTTT. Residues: CASSLNSRGEKLFF.

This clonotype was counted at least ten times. The CDR3 DNA follows: TGTGCCAGCACCTGGGGACAGCTGAACACTGAAGCTTTCTTT. Translated: CASTWGQLNTEAFF. V is TRBV5-6 and J is TRBJ1-1; 7 positions agree with TRBD1. The CDR3 is 14 amino acids. J was trimmed by 0 bases and V by 6 bases; bases with no gene match: 5. The germline CDR1 and CDR2 sequences are SGHDT and YYEEEE. The full variable domain, in which reference TRBV5-6 and TRBJ1-1 provide the parts outside the CDR3, is DAGVTQSPTHLIKTRGQQVTLRCSPKSGHDTVSWYQQALGQGPQFIFQYYEEEERQRGNFPDRFSGHQFPNYSSELNVNALLLGDSALYLCASTWGQLNTEAFFGQGTRLTVV.

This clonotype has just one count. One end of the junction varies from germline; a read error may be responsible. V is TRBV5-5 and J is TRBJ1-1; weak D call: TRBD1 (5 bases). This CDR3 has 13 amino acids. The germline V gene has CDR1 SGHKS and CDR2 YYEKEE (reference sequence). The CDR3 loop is CANSLGVNTEAFF. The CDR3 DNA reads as TGTGCCAACAGCTTGGGGGTTAACACTGAAGCTTTCTTT. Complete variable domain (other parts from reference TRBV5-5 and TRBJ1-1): DAGVTQSPTHLIKTRGQQVTLRCSPISGHKSVSWYQQVLGQGPQFIFQYYEKEERGRGNFPDRFSARQFPNYSSELNVNALLLGDSALYLCANSLGVNTEAFFGQGTRLTVV.

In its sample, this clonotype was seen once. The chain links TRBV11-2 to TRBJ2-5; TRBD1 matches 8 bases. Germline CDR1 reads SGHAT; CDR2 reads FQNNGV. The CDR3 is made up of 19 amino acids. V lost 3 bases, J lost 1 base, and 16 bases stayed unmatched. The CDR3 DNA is TGTGCCAGCAGCTTCTCCCGGAACCGGGACAGGAACCTCCAAGAGACCCAGTACTTC. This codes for CASSFSRNRDRNLQETQYF.

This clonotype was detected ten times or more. The CDR3 DNA sequence: TGTGCCAGCAGCTTTTTGATGGGGTCGGTGGAGACCCAGTACTTC. It yields the protein CASSFLMGSVETQYF. The rearrangement joins TRBV5-6 to TRBJ2-5, with no clear D. The germline V gene encodes CDR1 SGHDT and CDR2 YYEEEE. V lost 2 bases and J lost 5, with 16 bases in between. This CDR3 comprises 15 residues. The whole variable domain, filled in from reference TRBV5-6 and TRBJ2-5, reads DAGVTQSPTHLIKTRGQQVTLRCSPKSGHDTVSWYQQALGQGPQFIFQYYEEEERQRGNFPDRFSGHQFPNYSSELNVNALLLGDSALYLCASSFLMGSVETQYFGPGTRLLVL.

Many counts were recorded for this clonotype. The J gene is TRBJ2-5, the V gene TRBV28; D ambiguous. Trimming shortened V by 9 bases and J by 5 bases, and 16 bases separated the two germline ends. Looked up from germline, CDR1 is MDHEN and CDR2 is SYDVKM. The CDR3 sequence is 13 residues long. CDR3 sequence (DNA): TGTGCCAGTTCCATTGAGACGGCCGAGACCCAGTACTTC. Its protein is CASSIETAETQYF.

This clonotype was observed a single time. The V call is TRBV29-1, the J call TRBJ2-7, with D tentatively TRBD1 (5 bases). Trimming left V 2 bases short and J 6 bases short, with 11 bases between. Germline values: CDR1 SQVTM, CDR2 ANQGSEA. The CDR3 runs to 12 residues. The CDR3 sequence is CSVELGGAEQYF. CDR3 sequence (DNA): TGCAGCGTTGAACTAGGTGGGGCCGAGCAGTACTTC.

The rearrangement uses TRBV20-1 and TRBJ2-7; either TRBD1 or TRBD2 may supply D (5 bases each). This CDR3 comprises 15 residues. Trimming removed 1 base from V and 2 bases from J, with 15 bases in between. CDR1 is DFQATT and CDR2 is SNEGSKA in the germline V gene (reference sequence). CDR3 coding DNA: TGCAGTGCTAGAGGAGGGTGGGGGAGAGCCTACGAGCAGTACTTC. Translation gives CSARGGWGRAYEQYF.

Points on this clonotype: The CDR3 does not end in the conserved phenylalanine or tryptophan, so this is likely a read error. The CDR3 spells CSVDLSGMIYGYTL. CDR3 DNA sequence: TGCAGCGTTGATCTTTCAGGGATGATCTATGGCTACACCCTC. The chain carries TRBV29-1 and TRBJ1-2, with TRBD1 as a possible D gene (5 bases). This CDR3 is 14 amino acids long. Trimming shortened V by 3 bases and J by 4 bases, and 15 bases separated the two germline ends. Germline V gene lookup returns CDR1 SQVTM and CDR2 ANQGSEA.

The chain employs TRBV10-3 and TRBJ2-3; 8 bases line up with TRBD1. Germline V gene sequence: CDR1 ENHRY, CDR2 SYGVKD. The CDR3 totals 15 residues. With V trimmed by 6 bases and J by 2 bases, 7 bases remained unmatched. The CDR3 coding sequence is TGTGCCATCAGGAGGGACAGGCGCTACACAGATACGCAGTATTTT. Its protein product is CAIRRDRRYTDTQYF.

The CDR3 sequence: CSAQGDRNQPQHF. CDR3 DNA sequence: TGCAGTGCACAGGGGGATCGCAATCAGCCCCAGCATTTT. The chain has TRBV20-1 and TRBJ1-5; TRBD1 aligns across 8 bases. The CDR3 totals 13 residues. V dropped 6 bases and J dropped 2; count of bases not matched to a gene: 3. Germline V gene data show CDR1 as DFQATT and CDR2 as SNEGSKA (reference sequence).